This paragraph covers one T cell receptor (beta chain) sequence. Its specificity is unknown. TCRdb itself ran the 5' RACE reads through MiXCR, one entry per CDR3 protein. The repertoire holds around 430,000 distinct CDR3 sequences, with 17% as singletons. The V gene's germline CDR1 is DFQATT and CDR2 SNEGSKA (reference sequence). V lost 2 bases and J lost 5, with 15 bases in between. This CDR3 region has 14 residues. These data belong to a study of CD8 T cells in ankylosing spondylitis. Study-level results: There was a TCR beta motif, made of several highly homologous variants, that appeared characteristic of ankylosing spondylitis blood. Reactive arthritis synovial fluid and blood previously showed some of these motif variants.

Material for sequencing was blood, either unsorted or a sorted T cell fraction (not recorded which). This rearrangement joins TRBV20-1 to TRBJ2-5; possibly TRBD1 for D (5 bases). This TCR derives from a male donor with ankylosing spondylitis. CDR3 nucleotide sequence: TGCAGTGCTAGACCCGACAGCCCGAGGGAGACCCAGTACTTC. This codes for CSARPDSPRETQYF.